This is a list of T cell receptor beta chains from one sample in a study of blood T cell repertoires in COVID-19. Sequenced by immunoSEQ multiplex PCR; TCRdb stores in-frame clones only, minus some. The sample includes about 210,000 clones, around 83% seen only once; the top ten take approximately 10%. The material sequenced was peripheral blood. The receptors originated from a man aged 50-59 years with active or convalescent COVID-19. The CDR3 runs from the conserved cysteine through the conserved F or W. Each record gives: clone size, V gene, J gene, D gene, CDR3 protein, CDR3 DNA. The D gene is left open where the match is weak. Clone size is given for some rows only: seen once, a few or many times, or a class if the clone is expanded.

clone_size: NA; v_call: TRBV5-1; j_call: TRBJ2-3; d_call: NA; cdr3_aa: CASSLVGNSGTYSTDTQYF; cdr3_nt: TGCGCCAGCAGCTTGGTGGGGAATAGCGGAACCTATAGCACAGATACGCAGTATTTT
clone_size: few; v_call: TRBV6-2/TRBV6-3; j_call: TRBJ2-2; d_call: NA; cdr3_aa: CASSSDAGPGYGGELFF; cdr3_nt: TGTGCCAGCAGTAGCGACGCGGGACCCGGATATGGCGGGGAGCTGTTTTTT
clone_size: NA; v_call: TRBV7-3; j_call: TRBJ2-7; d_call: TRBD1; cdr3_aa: CASSPGQGNYEQYF; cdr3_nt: TGTGCCAGCAGCCCCGGACAGGGGAACTACGAGCAGTACTTC
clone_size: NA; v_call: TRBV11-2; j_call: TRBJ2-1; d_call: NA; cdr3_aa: CASSLAGTYNEQFF; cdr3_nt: TGTGCCAGCAGCTTAGCTGGGACTTACAATGAGCAGTTCTTC
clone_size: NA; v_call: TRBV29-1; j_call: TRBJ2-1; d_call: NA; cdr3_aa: CSVEATGNEQFF; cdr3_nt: TGCAGCGTTGAGGCCACGGGGAATGAGCAGTTCTTC
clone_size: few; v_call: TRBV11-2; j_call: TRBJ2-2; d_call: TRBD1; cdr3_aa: CASSLVTGYTGELFF; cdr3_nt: TGTGCCAGCAGCTTAGTGACAGGGTACACCGGGGAGCTGTTTTTT
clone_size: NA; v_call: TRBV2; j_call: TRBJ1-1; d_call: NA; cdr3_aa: CASKREGMNTEAFF; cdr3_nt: TGTGCCAGCAAGCGCGAGGGAATGAACACTGAAGCTTTCTTT
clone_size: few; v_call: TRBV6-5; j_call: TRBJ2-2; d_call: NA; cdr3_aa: CASTLTAPTGELFF; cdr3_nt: TGTGCCAGCACTTTGACAGCCCCCACCGGGGAGCTGTTTTTT
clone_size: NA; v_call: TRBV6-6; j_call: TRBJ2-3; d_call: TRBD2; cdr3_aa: CASSSSGSGTDTQYF; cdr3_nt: TGTGCCAGCAGTTCGAGCGGGAGTGGGACAGATACGCAGTATTTT
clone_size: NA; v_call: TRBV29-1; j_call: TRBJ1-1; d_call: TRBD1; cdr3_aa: CSAPGQGLTEAFF; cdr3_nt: TGCAGCGCTCCGGGACAGGGTTTAACTGAAGCTTTCTTT
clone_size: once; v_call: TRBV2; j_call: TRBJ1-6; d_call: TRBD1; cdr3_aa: CASRDRQGSYNSPLHF; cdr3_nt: TGTGCCAGCAGGGATAGACAGGGTTCCTATAATTCACCCCTCCACTTT
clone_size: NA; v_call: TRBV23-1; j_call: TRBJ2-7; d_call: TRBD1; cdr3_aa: CASTTRGQVQLQQYF; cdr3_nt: TGCGCCAGCACCACCCGAGGACAGGTACAGCTGCAACAGTACTTC
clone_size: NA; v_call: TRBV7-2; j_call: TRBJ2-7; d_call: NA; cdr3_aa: CASSLGQAISYEQYF; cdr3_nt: TGTGCCAGCAGCTTAGGACAGGCCATCTCCTACGAGCAGTACTTC
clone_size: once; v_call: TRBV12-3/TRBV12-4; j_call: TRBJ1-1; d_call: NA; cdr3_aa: CASSPLSTEAFF; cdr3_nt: TGTGCCAGCAGTCCCCTGAGTACTGAAGCTTTCTTT
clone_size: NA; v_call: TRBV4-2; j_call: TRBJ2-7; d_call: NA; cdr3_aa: CASSQEGVGGSYEQYF; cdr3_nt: TGTGCCAGCAGCCAAGAAGGGGTGGGAGGCTCCTACGAGCAGTACTTC
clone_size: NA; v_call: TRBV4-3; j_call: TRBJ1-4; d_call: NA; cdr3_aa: CASSQVRSYNEKLFF; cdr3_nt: TGCGCCAGCAGCCAAGTCCGCAGTTATAATGAAAAACTGTTTTTT
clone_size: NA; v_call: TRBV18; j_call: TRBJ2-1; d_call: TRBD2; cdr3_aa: CASSPAGLASNEQFF; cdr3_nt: TGTGCCAGCTCACCCGCGGGACTAGCGAGCAATGAGCAGTTCTTC
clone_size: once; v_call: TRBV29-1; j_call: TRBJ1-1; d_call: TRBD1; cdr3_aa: CSVRTGYNTEAFF; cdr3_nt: TGCAGCGTTCGGACAGGGTATAACACTGAAGCTTTCTTT
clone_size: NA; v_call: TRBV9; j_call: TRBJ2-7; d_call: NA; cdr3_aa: CASSRTETSYEQYF; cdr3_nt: TGTGCCAGCAGCCGAACTGAGACATCCTACGAGCAGTACTTC
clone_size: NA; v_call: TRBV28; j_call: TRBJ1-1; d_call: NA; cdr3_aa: CASLDSMNTEAFF; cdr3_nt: TGTGCCAGCCTGGACTCCATGAACACTGAAGCTTTCTTT
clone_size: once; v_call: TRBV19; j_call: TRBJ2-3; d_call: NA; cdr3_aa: CASKVTRGNTDTQYF; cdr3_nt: TGTGCCAGTAAGGTGACGCGGGGAAATACAGATACGCAGTATTTT
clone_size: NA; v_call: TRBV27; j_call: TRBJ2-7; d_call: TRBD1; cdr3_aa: CASSSQGEYEQYF; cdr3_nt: TGTGCCAGCAGTTCCCAGGGGGAATACGAGCAGTACTTC
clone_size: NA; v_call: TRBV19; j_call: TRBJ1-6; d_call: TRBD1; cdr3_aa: CASSKGQGNSPLHF; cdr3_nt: TGTGCCAGTAGTAAGGGACAGGGGAATTCACCCCTCCACTTT
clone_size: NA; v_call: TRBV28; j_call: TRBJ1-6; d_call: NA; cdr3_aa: CASSFGSYNSPLHF; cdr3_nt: TGTGCCAGCAGTTTTGGCAGTTATAATTCACCCCTCCACTTT
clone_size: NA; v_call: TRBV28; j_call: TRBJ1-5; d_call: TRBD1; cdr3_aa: CASRLGQMYSNQPQHF; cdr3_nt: TGTGCCAGCAGACTGGGACAGATGTATAGCAATCAGCCCCAGCATTTT
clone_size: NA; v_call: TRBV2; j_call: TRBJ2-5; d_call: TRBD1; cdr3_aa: CASSEDRVWQETQYF; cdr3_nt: TGTGCCAGCAGTGAGGACAGGGTCTGGCAAGAGACCCAGTACTTC
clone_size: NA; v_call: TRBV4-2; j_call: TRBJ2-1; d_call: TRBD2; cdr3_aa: CASSQRRGASYNEQFF; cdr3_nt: TGTGCCAGCAGCCAACGGCGGGGGGCTTCCTACAATGAGCAGTTCTTC
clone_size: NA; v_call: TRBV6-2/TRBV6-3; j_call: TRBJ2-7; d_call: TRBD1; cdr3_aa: CASSRGQEAYEQYF; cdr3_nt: TGTGCCAGCAGCCGCGGACAGGAAGCCTACGAGCAGTACTTC
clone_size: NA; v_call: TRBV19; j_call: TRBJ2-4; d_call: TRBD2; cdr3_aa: CASTPRGLAGAGNIQYF; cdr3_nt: TGTGCCAGTACCCCCCGGGGCCTAGCGGGGGCGGGAAACATTCAGTACTTC
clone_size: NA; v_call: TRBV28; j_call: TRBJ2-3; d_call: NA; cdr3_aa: CASSSISTDTQYF; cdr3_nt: TGTGCCAGCAGTTCTATTAGCACAGATACGCAGTATTTT
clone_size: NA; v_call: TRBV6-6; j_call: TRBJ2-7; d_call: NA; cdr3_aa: CASVGGAPYEQYF; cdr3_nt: TGTGCCAGCGTAGGAGGGGCCCCCTACGAGCAGTACTTC
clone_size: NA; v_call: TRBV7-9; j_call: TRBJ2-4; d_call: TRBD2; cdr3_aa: CASSSSLAGVAKNIQYF; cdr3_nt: TGTGCCAGCAGCTCCTCCTTAGCGGGAGTCGCCAAAAACATTCAGTACTTC
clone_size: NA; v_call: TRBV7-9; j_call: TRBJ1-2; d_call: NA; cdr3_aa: CASSLVPGADYGYTF; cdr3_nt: TGTGCCAGCAGCTTAGTTCCAGGAGCGGACTATGGCTACACCTTC